This entry concerns a single T cell receptor (beta chain). Its cognate antigen is unknown. The entry originates in a study of T cell responses to AZD1222 COVID-19 vaccine. The study's findings and limits: Baseline seropositives among AZD1222 recipients totaled only 6 or 7. Vaccine-associated CD4 TCRs spanned spike, dominant at 160-218 and 743-854. White British donors predominated, females outnumbered males, and clonal diversity was possibly underestimated. Repertoire samples came only from after the peak T cell response.

Clones were sequenced by immunoSEQ multiplex PCR, and TCRdb holds only the in-frame ones, with some missing. The repertoire holds some 49,000 clones, with over 60% as singletons. The CDR3 runs to 18 residues. V dropped 7 bases and J dropped 4; count of bases not matched to a gene: 17. CDR1 LNHDA and CDR2 SQIVND come from the germline V gene (reference sequence). Sequencing was performed on peripheral blood, taken on day 0 of AZD1222 vaccination. The chain joins TRBV19 to TRBJ2-2; 8 nucleotides match TRBD1. The TCR originated in an adult in good health. In nucleotides, the CDR3 is TGTGCCAGTATTCGGGTCAGCAGGGGGCTTCGTAGCACCGGGGAGCTGTTTTTT. Its translation: CASIRVSRGLRSTGELFF.